Sequencing of this T cell receptor beta chain was carried out in a study of T cell clonality in common variable immunodeficiency. Study-level results: The cause of increased CVID clonality remains unclear without subpopulation sequencing. Fewer deletions and N-nucleotide insertions were reportedly seen in common variable immunodeficiency TCR beta sequences.

Reduced serum IgG, IgA and/or IgM plus specific antibody deficiency defined CVID. Each donor provided about 5 to 8.5 ml of heparinized whole blood. There are 13 residues in the CDR3. V dropped 0 bases and J dropped 8 bases, with 9 bases sitting between them. The V gene's germline CDR1 is SGHDT and CDR2 YYEEEE. This clone was counted ten times or more. Its antigen is as yet unknown. Read data end 3 residues before the CDR3 end; the end is taken from the germline J gene. TCRdb's table, derived via immunoSEQ multiplex PCR, lists solely in-frame clones and lacks some. This sample shows about 35,000 clones and no singletons; under 30% rests with the ten largest.

Sequencing was performed on peripheral blood mononuclear cells. This clonotype originated in a human donor with common variable immunodeficiency. The chain links TRBV5-6 to TRBJ2-1; D not certain. The CDR3 is CASSLASLDEQFF. Partial CDR3 DNA: TGTGCCAGCAGCTTGGCCTCTCTCGATGAG.